This TCR beta chain is from a study of T cell responses to AZD1222 COVID-19 vaccine. In the study overall: Combined were second doses at about 4 or about 12 weeks.

To note about this clone: Its antigen is undetermined.

The CDR3 totals 15 residues. Germline V lookup: CDR1 ENHRY, CDR2 SYGVKD. V lost 4 bases and J 4 bases, leaving 16 bases between the germline ends. Findings of the study overall: The study found Spike-specific TCR breadth and depth rose after two AZD1222 doses. CD4 TCRs covered the whole spike, strongest at regions 160-218 and 743-854. Repertoires were collected only later (after the peak T cell response had occurred).

TCRdb's copy holds only in-frame clones and misses some; the assay was immunoSEQ multiplex PCR. The sample yields 90,000 to 150,000 clones, over 75% seen once. The rearrangement links TRBV10-3 to TRBJ1-1; no reliable D call. This TCR was recovered from an adult in good health. The source material was peripheral blood, sampled on day 0 of AZD1222 vaccination. CDR3 nucleotides: TGTGCCATCAGTGTCCAACAAGCAGTGAGCACTGAAGCTTTCTTT. This encodes CAISVQQAVSTEAFF.